Listed here are 30 T cell receptor beta chains from one sample, sequenced in a study of shared clonotypes between healthy human individuals. Measured with immunoSEQ multiplex PCR; TCRdb has only the in-frame clones, and not every one. This table has a few million clones, about 92% appearing once. Sequenced: naive CD4+ T cells sorted from blood. Specified subset: CD45RA+ positively selected. The source is a man between 18 and 35 years old in good health.

The J gene is TRBJ2-2, the V gene TRBV9, with 10 bases aligning to TRBD1. Germline V gene sequence: CDR1 SGDLS, CDR2 YYNGEE. The junction had 4 bases not matched to a gene; V was cut back by 0 bases and J by 5 bases. The CDR3 extends over 16 amino acids. CDR3 sequence reads: CASSVELDRGTGELFF. The CDR3 DNA is TGTGCCAGCAGCGTAGAGCTGGACAGGGGGACCGGGGAGCTGTTTTTT.

The J gene is TRBJ1-6, the V gene TRBV12-2. TRBV12-2 is described as a pseudogene. This CDR3 has 19 amino acids. The chain's CDR3 is CASRLGGSKALSYNSPLHF. As DNA, the CDR3 is TGTGCAAGTCGCTTAGGAGGTAGTAAAGCCCTCTCCTATAATTCACCCCTCCACTTT.

V and J are TRBV7-2 and TRBJ1-2, with D unresolved. In germline, CDR1 is SGHTA, CDR2 FQGNSA. CDR3 length equals 15 residues. V lost 1 base and J lost 2, with 11 bases in between. Written as DNA, the CDR3 is TGTGCCAGCAGCTTAGGCCCCGGACCCAACTATGGCTACACCTTC. The encoded protein is CASSLGPGPNYGYTF.

The chain is built from TRBV18 and TRBJ1-5; D might be TRBD1 (5 bases). CDR1 and CDR2 (germline): KGHSH, LQKENI. The CDR3 consists of 15 residues. The V and J ends lost 3 bases and 4 bases respectively, with 13 bases between them. CDR3 in amino acids: CASSPNGGGNQPQHF. For the CDR3, the DNA is TGTGCCAGCTCACCTAACGGGGGAGGGAATCAGCCCCAGCATTTT.

The rearrangement joins TRBV28 to TRBJ1-2; D is perhaps TRBD1 (5 bases). V was cut by 8 bases and J by 7 bases, with 20 bases left in between. The germline gives CDR1 MDHEN, CDR2 SYDVKM. The CDR3 is 14 residues long. CDR3 DNA: TGTGCCAGCGGAGGGGACGCCAGGGTAGGTGGCTACACCTTC. Translated: CASGGDARVGGYTF.

The rearrangement joins TRBV6-6 to TRBJ2-4; D perhaps matches TRBD2 (6 bases). This CDR3 contains 16 residues. V lost 5 bases, J lost 0 bases, and 14 bases lay in between. Germline V lookup: CDR1 MNHNY, CDR2 SVGAGI (reference sequence). Here the CDR3 DNA reads TGTGCCAGCAGTCCTGGAGGGCCGTTAGCCAAAAACATTCAGTACTTC. Protein product: CASSPGGPLAKNIQYF.

The chain is built from TRBV5-6 and TRBJ1-5; D ambiguous. V lost 4 bases to trimming and J lost 2 bases, with 13 bases between them. Germline assignment: CDR1 SGHDT and CDR2 YYEEEE. This CDR3 is built from 15 residues. The DNA of the CDR3 is TGTGCCAGCAGCGCAACACATGGGGGCAATCAGCCCCAGCATTTT. It translates to CASSATHGGNQPQHF.

Note on this clone: Other DNA sequences within the sample encode an identical CDR3. This rearrangement joins TRBV6-5 to TRBJ2-2; TRBD2 might be the D (5 bases). The CDR3 has 14 amino acids. Deletions cut 0 bases from V and 3 bases from J, with 5 bases between. The germline V gene has CDR1 MNHEY and CDR2 SVGAGI. The CDR3 loop is CASSYSRDTGELFF. CDR3 bases: TGTGCCAGCAGTTACTCGCGGGACACCGGGGAGCTGTTTTTT.

V gene TRBV2 combines with J gene TRBJ1-1, with no clear D. V gave up 4 bases and J gave up 7 bases, with 10 bases separating them. Germline loops: CDR1 SNHLY, CDR2 FYNNEI. The CDR3 has 12 amino acids. CDR3 protein: CASSVRRSEAFF. CDR3 sequence (DNA): TGTGCCAGCAGTGTAAGGAGGAGTGAAGCTTTCTTT.

V usage is TRBV6-5 and J usage is TRBJ1-1, with a weak D call TRBD1 (6 bases). Per germline, CDR1 MNHEY and CDR2 SVGAGI. The V end was cut by 7 bases, the J end by 6 bases, with 21 bases between. The CDR3 spans 15 residues. The CDR3 region has the DNA TGTGCCAGCAACGACAGGCAAGCGGGGGCCTCTGAAGCTTTCTTT. The encoded protein is CASNDRQAGASEAFF.

The chain couples TRBV28 to TRBJ1-2; no definite D call. Trimming shortened V by 5 bases and J by 8 bases, and 15 bases separated the two germline ends. The CDR3 is 13 amino acids. Germline V gene data show CDR1 as MDHEN and CDR2 as SYDVKM. CDR3 in DNA: TGTGCCAGCAGTACGGACGCCCTCGGGGGCTACACCTTC. Protein product: CASSTDALGGYTF.

About this clone itself: Other DNA sequences in the sample encode the same CDR3. The chain recombines TRBV18 with TRBJ1-6, with 7 bases fitting TRBD1. The CDR3 loop spans 14 amino acids. From germline, CDR1 is KGHSH and CDR2 LQKENI. The ends lost 3 bases at V and 7 bases at J; junction bases unmatched: 3. CDR3 residues: CASSPGQANSPLHF. CDR3 coding DNA: TGTGCCAGCTCACCCGGACAGGCCAATTCACCCCTCCACTTT.

The J gene is TRBJ2-5, the V gene TRBV4-3, with a tentative D call TRBD1 (6 bases). CDR1 is LGHNA, CDR2 YSLEER, per germline. The CDR3 is 14 amino acids. Trimming cost V 0 bases and J 6 bases, with 11 bases left between them. The CDR3 DNA reads as TGCGCCAGCAGCCAAGATGGCCAGGGGCAGACCCAGTACTTC. This codes for CASSQDGQGQTQYF.

About this clone itself: The identical CDR3 is also encoded by other nucleotide sequences in the sample. V usage is TRBV5-5 and J usage is TRBJ2-7; D might be TRBD1 (6 bases). Trimming stripped 0 bases from V and 1 base from J, with 8 bases between. CDR3 size: 14 residues. The V gene's germline CDR1 is SGHKS and CDR2 YYEKEE (reference sequence). This chain's CDR3 is CASSLGQASYEQYF. The CDR3 DNA sequence: TGTGCCAGCAGCTTGGGACAGGCGTCCTACGAGCAGTACTTC.

This clone was picked up one time. The chain carries TRBV6-6 and TRBJ2-7, with 9 bases identical to TRBD1. V lost 0 bases and J lost 0; bases outside the gene matches: 3. The CDR3 runs to 16 residues. In germline, CDR1 is MNHNY, CDR2 SVGAGI (reference sequence). This CDR3 is CASSYSTGGFSYEQYF. DNA for the CDR3: TGTGCCAGCAGTTACTCAACAGGGGGCTTCTCCTACGAGCAGTACTTC.

V is TRBV2 and J is TRBJ2-3; 9 bases align to TRBD2. Per the germline V gene, CDR1 is SNHLY and CDR2 is FYNNEI. Unmatched junction bases numbered 7, after V lost 2 bases and J lost 4 bases. This CDR3 contains 16 residues. The CDR3 nucleotides read TGTGCCAGCAGTGAATCGGCGGGGGGGAGACCAGATACGCAGTATTTT. Protein: CASSESAGGRPDTQYF.

V and J are TRBV27 and TRBJ2-7, with TRBD1 as a possible D gene (6 bases). V was clipped by 0 bases and J by 0 bases, with 12 bases between them. The CDR3 is made up of 16 amino acids. Germline lookup yields CDR1 MNHEY and CDR2 SMNVEV (reference sequence). The CDR3 protein is CASSLSGVGGSYEQYF. The CDR3 DNA is TGTGCCAGCAGTTTATCAGGAGTAGGGGGCTCCTACGAGCAGTACTTC.

The chain combines TRBV7-6 with TRBJ2-7, with D possibly matching TRBD1 (5 bases). The CDR3 is made up of 13 amino acids. Trimming stripped 1 base from V and 7 bases from J, with 11 bases between. Germline CDR1 SGHVS, CDR2 FNYEAQ. The CDR3 protein is CASSLDRQGEQYF. In DNA, the CDR3 is TGTGCCAGCAGCTTAGATAGGCAGGGTGAGCAGTACTTC.

This sequence joins TRBV18 and TRBJ2-1; 13 nucleotides match TRBD2. This CDR3 has 18 residues. Trimming at V came to 6 bases and at J to 2 bases, leaving 10 bases not matched to a gene. Looked up from germline, CDR1 is KGHSH and CDR2 is LQKENI. The CDR3 nucleotides are TGTGCCAGCTCCCTCGGGCAGGGGACTAGCGGGACCTACAATGAGCAGTTCTTC. The encoded protein is CASSLGQGTSGTYNEQFF.

The V and J genes are TRBV18 and TRBJ2-4, with TRBD1 matching 9 bases. CDR3 length: 16 residues. CDR1 KGHSH and CDR2 LQKENI come from the germline V gene. With V trimmed by 6 bases and J by 3 bases, 9 bases remained unmatched. The CDR3 loop reads CASSHTATGGKNIQYF. CDR3 nucleotides: TGTGCCAGCTCGCACACAGCGACAGGGGGCAAAAACATTCAGTACTTC. The full variable domain, with the rest looked up from reference TRBV18 and TRBJ2-4, is NAGVMQNPRHLVRRRGQEARLRCSPMKGHSHVYWYRQLPEEGLKFMVYLQKENIIDESGMPKERFSAEFPKEGPSILRIQQVVRGDSAAYFCASSHTATGGKNIQYFGAGTRLSVL.

The chain uses TRBV7-3 and TRBJ2-3, with TRBD2 identical over 12 bases. CDR1 is SGHTA and CDR2 is FQGTGA in the germline V gene. The CDR3 covers 19 residues. V shed 5 bases and J 1 base; nucleotides not matched to a gene: 13. The CDR3 protein is CASSPGLAGPGPGTDTQYF. The CDR3, as DNA: TGTGCCAGCAGCCCGGGACTAGCGGGCCCCGGGCCGGGCACAGATACGCAGTATTTT.

The genes are TRBV6-1 and TRBJ2-7, with TRBD1 matching 8 bases. Trimming cost V 5 bases and J 5 bases; bases outside gene matches: 5. Germline lookup yields CDR1 MNHNS and CDR2 SASEGT. The CDR3 has 13 residues. CDR3 sequence reads: CASSNRGLDEQYF. The DNA for the CDR3 is TGTGCCAGCAGTAACAGGGGGTTGGACGAGCAGTACTTC.

The chain joins TRBV10-3 to TRBJ2-7; 10 bases agree with TRBD2. The ends lost 0 bases at V and 6 bases at J; junction bases unmatched: 5. Per germline, CDR1 ENHRY and CDR2 SYGVKD. The CDR3 sequence is 15 residues long. CDR3 protein: CAISESGLAGAEQYF. The CDR3 region has the DNA TGTGCCATCAGTGAGTCAGGGCTAGCGGGAGCCGAGCAGTACTTC.

The chain combines TRBV7-2 with TRBJ1-1; tentatively, D is TRBD1 (5 bases). Germline V gene data show CDR1 as SGHTA and CDR2 as FQGNSA. Trimming stripped 4 bases from V and 1 base from J, with 13 bases between. The CDR3 spans 15 residues. The CDR3 bases are TGTGCCAGCAGCTCCCGACCCGACAGGAACACTGAAGCTTTCTTT. It yields the protein CASSSRPDRNTEAFF.

V gene TRBV25-1 combines with J gene TRBJ1-1; TRBD1 aligns across 8 bases. The CDR3 sequence is 13 residues long. CDR1 is MGHDK, CDR2 SYGVNS, per germline. V dropped 8 bases and J dropped 1; count of bases not matched to a gene: 3. DNA for the CDR3: TGTGCCAGCCTAGGACAGGGGAACACTGAAGCTTTCTTT. The encoded protein is CASLGQGNTEAFF.

The chain recombines TRBV5-6 with TRBJ1-2; the match to TRBD1 covers 8 bases. The CDR3 is 15 amino acids. V shed 0 bases, J shed 2 bases, and the junction held 3 bases outside the gene matches. Germline lookup yields CDR1 SGHDT and CDR2 YYEEEE. CDR3 DNA sequence: TGTGCCAGCAGCTTGGGGACAGGGTGGAACTATGGCTACACCTTC. Its translation is CASSLGTGWNYGYTF.

This clone was counted once. This rearrangement joins TRBV5-6 to TRBJ2-7, with D maybe TRBD2 (5 bases). V lost 3 bases and J 4 bases, leaving 14 bases between the germline ends. From germline, CDR1 is SGHDT and CDR2 YYEEEE. The CDR3 has 14 residues. CDR3: CASSSLRGTYEQYF. CDR3 in DNA: TGTGCCAGCAGCTCTCTCCGGGGTACTTACGAGCAGTACTTC.

The rearrangement links TRBV5-1 to TRBJ2-7; D gene uncertain. Germline V gene lookup returns CDR1 SGHRS and CDR2 YFSETQ. The CDR3 extends over 15 amino acids. The V and J ends lost 7 bases and 4 bases respectively, with 21 bases between them. In DNA, the CDR3 is TGCGCCAGCCGTTCCCTCGGCGGACCGGCGTACGAGCAGTACTTC. Protein product: CASRSLGGPAYEQYF. Combining the CDR3 with reference TRBV5-1 and TRBJ2-7 gives the whole variable domain KAGVTQTPRYLIKTRGQQVTLSCSPISGHRSVSWYQQTPGQGLQFLFEYFSETQRNKGNFPGRFSGRQFSNSRSEMNVSTLELGDSALYLCASRSLGGPAYEQYFGPGTRLTVT.

Comment on this clone: This CDR3 is also generated by other DNA sequences in the sample. The chain carries TRBV11-2 and TRBJ2-6; D uncertain. Per germline, CDR1 SGHAT and CDR2 FQNNGV. Trimming cost V 0 bases and J 0 bases, with 6 bases left between them. This CDR3 region has 16 residues. The DNA of the CDR3 is TGTGCCAGCAGCTTAGATTCGGTCTCTGGGGCCAACGTCCTGACTTTC. As protein: CASSLDSVSGANVLTF. Using reference TRBV11-2 and TRBJ2-6 for the parts outside the CDR3, the full variable domain is EAGVAQSPRYKIIEKRQSVAFWCNPISGHATLYWYQQILGQGPKLLIQFQNNGVVDDSQLPKDRFSAERLKGVDSTLKIQPAKLEDSAVYLCASSLDSVSGANVLTFGAGSRLTVL.

Remarks on this clone: Other nucleotide sequences in the sample specify the same CDR3. V usage is TRBV7-2 and J usage is TRBJ2-7; a weak D match, TRBD2 (6 bases). The CDR3 is 14 residues long. Between the trimmed V and J ends, which lost 3 bases and 3 bases, there was a span of 12 bases. Germline CDR1 SGHTA, CDR2 FQGNSA. As DNA, the CDR3 is TGTGCCAGCAGCTTGCGGGACCGAGTCTACGAGCAGTACTTC. Translation: CASSLRDRVYEQYF.